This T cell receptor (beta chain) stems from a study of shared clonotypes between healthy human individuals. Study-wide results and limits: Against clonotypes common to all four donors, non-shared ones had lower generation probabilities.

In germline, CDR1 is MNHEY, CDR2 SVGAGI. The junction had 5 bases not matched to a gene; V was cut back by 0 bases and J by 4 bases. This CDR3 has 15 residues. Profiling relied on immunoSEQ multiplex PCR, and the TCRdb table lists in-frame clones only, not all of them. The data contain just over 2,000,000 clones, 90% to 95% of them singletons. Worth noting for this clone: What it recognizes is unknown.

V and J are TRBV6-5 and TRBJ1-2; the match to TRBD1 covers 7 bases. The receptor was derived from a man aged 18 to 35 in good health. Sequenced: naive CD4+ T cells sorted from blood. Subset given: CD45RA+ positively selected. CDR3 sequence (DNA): TGTGCCAGCAGTTACTCCGGGACAGACTTCTATGGCTACACCTTC. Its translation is CASSYSGTDFYGYTF.